This TCR beta chain was sequenced for a study of vaccination effects on CD4 cells after COVID-19. Assay used: immunoSEQ multiplex PCR; TCRdb lists only in-frame clones, some missing. Of around 50,000 clones listed, 65% to 75% are singletons. The V end was cut by 4 bases, the J end by 2 bases, with 6 bases between. Germline lookup yields CDR1 MDHEN and CDR2 SYDVKM. The CDR3 runs to 13 residues. A remark on this clone: What it binds is unknown.

Once cultured for roughly 10 days, the cells underwent separation to obtain CD4+ T cells. Documented for the person is a PCR-confirmed SARS-CoV-2 infection occurring between March and December 2020. All study participants received two doses of BNT162b2 or mRNA-1273 vaccine. Sample: CD4+ T cells from PBMCs cultured without peptide, taken after COVID-19 vaccination. This chain connects TRBV28 to TRBJ2-1; D possibly corresponds to TRBD2 (6 bases). The receptor's source is a human donor who had a prior SARS-CoV-2 infection. Here the CDR3 DNA reads TGTGCCAGCAGTTCGGGGGCCTACAATGAGCAGTTCTTC. The encoded protein is CASSSGAYNEQFF. The complete variable domain, with remaining parts taken from reference TRBV28 and TRBJ2-1, reads DVKVTQSSRYLVKRTGEKVFLECVQDMDHENMFWYRQDPGLGLRLIYFSYDVKMKEKGDIPEGYSVSREKKERFSLILESASTNQTSMYLCASSSGAYNEQFFGPGTRLTVL.